The 5 T cell receptor beta chains given below trace back to one sample, sequenced in a study of blood T cell repertoires in COVID-19. Only in-frame clones appear in the TCRdb table, and some are missing; sequencing was by immunoSEQ multiplex PCR. The sample includes approximately 250,000 clones, about 85% of them seen just once. The sample consisted of peripheral blood. Receptor source: a man younger than 30 with active or convalescent COVID-19.

The chain couples TRBV5-4 to TRBJ2-7; 7 bases are shared with TRBD2. This CDR3 is 15 amino acids long. Losses at the gene ends were 1 base for V and 0 bases for J; bases not matched to a gene: 4. Germline V gene sequence: CDR1 SGHNT, CDR2 YYREEE (reference sequence). The CDR3 DNA follows: TGTGCCAGCAGCTTGTGGGGGGGGTCCTCCTACGAGCAGTACTTC. Translation gives CASSLWGGSSYEQYF.

V gene TRBV5-1 combines with J gene TRBJ1-6, with a weak D call TRBD1 (6 bases). Trimming shortened V by 4 bases and J by 0 bases, and 14 bases separated the two germline ends. This CDR3 is built from 17 residues. Germline V gene lookup returns CDR1 SGHRS and CDR2 YFSETQ. The CDR3 coding sequence is TGCGCCAGCAGCGTACAGGGACCTAGCTCCTATAATTCACCCCTCCACTTT. This codes for CASSVQGPSSYNSPLHF. The whole variable domain, remainder taken from reference TRBV5-1 and TRBJ1-6, is KAGVTQTPRYLIKTRGQQVTLSCSPISGHRSVSWYQQTPGQGLQFLFEYFSETQRNKGNFPGRFSGRQFSNSRSEMNVSTLELGDSALYLCASSVQGPSSYNSPLHFGNGTRLTVT.

The DNA of the CDR3 is TGTGCCACCATCACAGAGTCCCCCTACGAGCAGTACTTC. It translates to CATITESPYEQYF. This chain connects TRBV6-6 to TRBJ2-7; D is uncertain. The germline V gene encodes CDR1 MNHNY and CDR2 SVGAGI (reference sequence). V lost 10 bases and J 2 bases, leaving 15 bases between the germline ends. The CDR3 is 13 residues long.

This clone turned up a few times. The chain uses TRBV7-9 and TRBJ1-6; the D is unclear. CDR1 is SEHNR and CDR2 is FQNEAQ in the germline V gene (reference sequence). This CDR3 is 15 amino acids long. The V end was cut by 4 bases, the J end by 5 bases, with 12 bases between. CDR3 coding DNA: TGTGCCAGCAGCTCTTGGGAGTTTGATAATTCACCCCTCCACTTT. Its protein is CASSSWEFDNSPLHF. Together with reference TRBV7-9 and TRBJ1-6, the CDR3 gives the full variable domain: DTGVSQNPRHKITKRGQNVTFRCDPISEHNRLYWYRQTLGQGPEFLTYFQNEAQLEKSRLLSDRFSAERPKGSFSTLEIQRTEQGDSAMYLCASSSWEFDNSPLHFGNGTRLTVT.

The V call is TRBV27, the J call TRBJ2-1; the D is unclear. Germline V lookup: CDR1 MNHEY, CDR2 SMNVEV (reference sequence). The V gene lost 3 bases and the J gene lost 6 bases, with 9 bases spanning the gap. This CDR3 has 13 residues. This CDR3 is CASSFRVSNEQFF. In DNA, the CDR3 is TGTGCCAGCAGTTTCCGGGTCTCCAATGAGCAGTTCTTC.